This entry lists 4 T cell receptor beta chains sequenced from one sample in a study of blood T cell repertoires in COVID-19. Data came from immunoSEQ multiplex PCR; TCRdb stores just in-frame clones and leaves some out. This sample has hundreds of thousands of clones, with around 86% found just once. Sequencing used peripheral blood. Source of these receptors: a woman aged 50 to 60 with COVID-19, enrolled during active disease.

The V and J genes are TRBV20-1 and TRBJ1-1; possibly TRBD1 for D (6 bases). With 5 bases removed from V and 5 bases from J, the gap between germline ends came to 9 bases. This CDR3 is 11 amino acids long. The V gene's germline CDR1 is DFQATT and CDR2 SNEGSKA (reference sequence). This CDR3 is CSASGDTEAFF. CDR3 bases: TGCAGTGCTTCAGGGGATACTGAAGCTTTCTTT.

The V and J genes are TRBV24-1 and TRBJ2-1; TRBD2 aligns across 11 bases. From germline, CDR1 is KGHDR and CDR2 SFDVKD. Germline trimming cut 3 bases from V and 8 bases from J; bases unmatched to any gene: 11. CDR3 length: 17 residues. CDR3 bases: TGTGCCACCAGTGATGTCACTAGCGGGAGTAGCTTCGATGAGCAGTTCTTC. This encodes CATSDVTSGSSFDEQFF.

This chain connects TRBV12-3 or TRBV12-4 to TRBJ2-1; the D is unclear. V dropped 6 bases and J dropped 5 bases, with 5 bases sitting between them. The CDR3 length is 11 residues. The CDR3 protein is CASRRDNEQFF. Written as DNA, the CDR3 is TGTGCCAGCAGGAGAGACAATGAGCAGTTCTTC.

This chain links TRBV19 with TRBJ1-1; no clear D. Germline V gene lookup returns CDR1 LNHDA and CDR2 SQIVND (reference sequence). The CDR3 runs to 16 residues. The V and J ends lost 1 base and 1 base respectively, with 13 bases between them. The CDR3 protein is CASSIGVRATNTEAFF. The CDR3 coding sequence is TGTGCCAGTAGTATAGGGGTGCGGGCCACGAACACTGAAGCTTTCTTT.